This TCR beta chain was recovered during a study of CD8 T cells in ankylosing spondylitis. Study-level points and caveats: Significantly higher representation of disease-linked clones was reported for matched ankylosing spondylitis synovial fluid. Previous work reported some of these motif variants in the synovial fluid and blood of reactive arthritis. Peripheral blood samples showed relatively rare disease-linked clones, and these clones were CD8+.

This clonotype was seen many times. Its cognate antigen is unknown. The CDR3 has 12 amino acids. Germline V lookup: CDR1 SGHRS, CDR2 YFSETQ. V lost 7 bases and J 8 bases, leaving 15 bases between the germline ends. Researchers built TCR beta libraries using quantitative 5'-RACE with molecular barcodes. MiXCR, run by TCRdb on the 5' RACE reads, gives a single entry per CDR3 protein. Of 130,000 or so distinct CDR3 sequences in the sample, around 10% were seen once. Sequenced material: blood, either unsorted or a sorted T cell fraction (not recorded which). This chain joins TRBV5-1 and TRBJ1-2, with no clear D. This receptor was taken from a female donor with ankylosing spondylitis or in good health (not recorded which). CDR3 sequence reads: CASDGERNGYTF. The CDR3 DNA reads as TGCGCCAGCGATGGGGAACGGAACGGCTACACCTTC. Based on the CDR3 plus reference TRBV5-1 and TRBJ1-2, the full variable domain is KAGVTQTPRYLIKTRGQQVTLSCSPISGHRSVSWYQQTPGQGLQFLFEYFSETQRNKGNFPGRFSGRQFSNSRSEMNVSTLELGDSALYLCASDGERNGYTFGSGTRLTVV.